A selection of T cell receptor beta chains follows, all from one sample in a study of identical twins. One entry per CDR3 protein results from TCRdb running MiXCR on the 5' RACE reads. The sample records 1.5 million to 2 million distinct CDR3 sequences, 32% being singletons. The sample comprised cord blood. These TCRs come from a newborn girl in good health. Both conserved end residues are part of each CDR3. Fields, in order: clone size, J gene, V gene, D gene, CDR3 DNA, CDR3 protein. A D gene is named only where the DNA matches it firmly. For some rows the clone size is stated as once, few or many, or as a class when expanded; others skip it.

clone size: -; J gene: TRBJ2-5; V gene: TRBV6-1; D gene: -; CDR3 DNA: TGTGCCAGCAGTGACAGGGTTAAGGGGCAGAAGACCCAGTACTTC; CDR3 protein: CASSDRVKGQKTQYF
clone size: few; J gene: TRBJ1-5; V gene: TRBV27; D gene: -; CDR3 DNA: TGTGCCAGCAGTTTCCCACCGTGGGGGGCGGGCAATCAGCCCCAGCATTTT; CDR3 protein: CASSFPPWGAGNQPQHF
clone size: -; J gene: TRBJ2-3; V gene: TRBV20-1; D gene: TRBD2; CDR3 DNA: TGCAGTGCTAGGGCCCTAGCGGGTAGCACAGATACGCAGTATTTT; CDR3 protein: CSARALAGSTDTQYF
clone size: -; J gene: TRBJ1-3; V gene: TRBV20-1; D gene: -; CDR3 DNA: TGCAGTGCTAGTAGGGGGGACCCGACCTCTGGAAACACCATATATTTT; CDR3 protein: CSASRGDPTSGNTIYF
clone size: many; J gene: TRBJ2-7; V gene: TRBV29-1; D gene: TRBD1; CDR3 DNA: TGCAGCACAGGGGGCTCCTACGAGCAGTACTTC; CDR3 protein: CSTGGSYEQYF
clone size: -; J gene: TRBJ2-7; V gene: TRBV2; D gene: TRBD1; CDR3 DNA: TGTGCCAGCTTCGGACAGGGGGAGCAGTACTTC; CDR3 protein: CASFGQGEQYF
clone size: few; J gene: TRBJ2-7; V gene: TRBV12-3/TRBV12-4; D gene: -; CDR3 DNA: TGTGCCAGCAGTTCCCCAGGGGCCTACAATGAGCAGTACTTC; CDR3 protein: CASSSPGAYNEQYF
clone size: few; J gene: TRBJ2-3; V gene: TRBV7-9; D gene: -; CDR3 DNA: TGTGCCAGCAGCTTACAGGGGAGCGGGACAGATACGCAGTATTTT; CDR3 protein: CASSLQGSGTDTQYF
clone size: few; J gene: TRBJ1-3; V gene: TRBV28; D gene: -; CDR3 DNA: TGTGCCAGCAGCCCAACTTCGGGACCCGGAAACACCATATATTTT; CDR3 protein: CASSPTSGPGNTIYF
clone size: few; J gene: TRBJ2-7; V gene: TRBV5-1; D gene: TRBD2; CDR3 DNA: TGCGCCAGCAGCCTTAGCGGGGGGGCTGGCTACGAGCAGTACTTC; CDR3 protein: CASSLSGGAGYEQYF
clone size: -; J gene: TRBJ2-1; V gene: TRBV19; D gene: TRBD2; CDR3 DNA: TGTGCCAGTAGTAGGGCTAGCGGGGGCTCCTACAATGAGCAGTTCTTC; CDR3 protein: CASSRASGGSYNEQFF
clone size: many; J gene: TRBJ2-1; V gene: TRBV5-1; D gene: TRBD2; CDR3 DNA: TGCGCCAGCAGCTTATTACTAGCGGTCAATGAGCAGTTCTTC; CDR3 protein: CASSLLLAVNEQFF
clone size: -; J gene: TRBJ2-7; V gene: TRBV20-1; D gene: TRBD2; CDR3 DNA: TGCAGTGCTAGCGATACTAGCGCCTTCGAGCAGTACTTC; CDR3 protein: CSASDTSAFEQYF
clone size: -; J gene: TRBJ2-7; V gene: TRBV6-5; D gene: TRBD1; CDR3 DNA: TGTGCCAGCAGTTCCACCGAGACAGGGGGCAAAGAAGGCTACGAGCAGTACTTC; CDR3 protein: CASSSTETGGKEGYEQYF
clone size: many; J gene: TRBJ2-3; V gene: TRBV6-5; D gene: -; CDR3 DNA: TGTGCCAGCAGTTACAAACGTTATAGCGTCAGCACAGATACGCAGTATTTT; CDR3 protein: CASSYKRYSVSTDTQYF
clone size: -; J gene: TRBJ2-7; V gene: TRBV20-1; D gene: -; CDR3 DNA: TGCAGTGCTAGACTACCCGCAGGCTTTTGGTACGAGCAGTACTTC; CDR3 protein: CSARLPAGFWYEQYF
clone size: -; J gene: TRBJ2-5; V gene: TRBV27; D gene: -; CDR3 DNA: TGTGCCAGCAGAACAGGACAGACCGGTAGGGATGAGCAGTACTTC; CDR3 protein: CASRTGQTGRDEQYF
clone size: few; J gene: TRBJ1-6; V gene: TRBV27; D gene: -; CDR3 DNA: TGTGCCAGCACCATCCAGGCTAGCTCCTATAATTCACCCCTCCACTTT; CDR3 protein: CASTIQASSYNSPLHF
clone size: -; J gene: TRBJ2-3; V gene: TRBV7-8; D gene: TRBD1; CDR3 DNA: TGTGCCAGCAGCCGTCCGAGGACAGGGATAGATACGCAGTATTTT; CDR3 protein: CASSRPRTGIDTQYF
clone size: once; J gene: TRBJ1-6; V gene: TRBV5-1; D gene: -; CDR3 DNA: TGCGCCATCAGCTTGGATCGGGTCGCGTCCCTCCACTTT; CDR3 protein: CAISLDRVASLHF
clone size: -; J gene: TRBJ2-7; V gene: TRBV7-9; D gene: TRBD2; CDR3 DNA: TGTGCCAGCAGCCCTAGCGGCTCCTACAATGAGCAGTACTTC; CDR3 protein: CASSPSGSYNEQYF
clone size: -; J gene: TRBJ1-2; V gene: TRBV6-1; D gene: TRBD1; CDR3 DNA: TGTGCCAGCAGTAAGACAGGGCTCTATGGCTACACCTTC; CDR3 protein: CASSKTGLYGYTF
clone size: -; J gene: TRBJ1-4; V gene: TRBV20-1; D gene: TRBD1; CDR3 DNA: TGCAGTGCTAGCCGGCCAGGGGGTAATGAAAAACTGTTTTTT; CDR3 protein: CSASRPGGNEKLFF
clone size: -; J gene: TRBJ2-7; V gene: TRBV4-2; D gene: -; CDR3 DNA: TGTGCCAGCAGCCGAGTAAGCACCGGGGACGGGTACGAGCAGTACTTC; CDR3 protein: CASSRVSTGDGYEQYF
clone size: -; J gene: TRBJ2-7; V gene: TRBV9; D gene: TRBD2; CDR3 DNA: TGTGCCAGCAGCGAGCGGGGGTACTCCTACGAGCAGTACTTC; CDR3 protein: CASSERGYSYEQYF
clone size: few; J gene: TRBJ1-5; V gene: TRBV5-1; D gene: -; CDR3 DNA: TGCGCCAGCAGCTTACCCGATAGCAATCAGCCCCAGCATTTT; CDR3 protein: CASSLPDSNQPQHF
clone size: -; J gene: TRBJ2-3; V gene: TRBV7-2; D gene: TRBD2; CDR3 DNA: TGTGCCAGCAGCTTAAGTACTAGCGGGTTACCTGATACGCAGTATTTT; CDR3 protein: CASSLSTSGLPDTQYF
clone size: few; J gene: TRBJ2-1; V gene: TRBV7-2; D gene: -; CDR3 DNA: TGTGCCAGCAGCTTAGGGGGCAGCTTCTCCTACAATGAGCAGTTCTTC; CDR3 protein: CASSLGGSFSYNEQFF
clone size: -; J gene: TRBJ2-5; V gene: TRBV7-8; D gene: -; CDR3 DNA: TGTGCCAGCACGAATAGCGGACAAGAGACCCAGTACTTC; CDR3 protein: CASTNSGQETQYF
clone size: few; J gene: TRBJ2-1; V gene: TRBV20-1; D gene: TRBD2; CDR3 DNA: TGCAGTGCTTCACGGACTAGCGGGGTCTCCTACAATGAGCAGTTCTTC; CDR3 protein: CSASRTSGVSYNEQFF